This T cell receptor beta chain was recovered during a study of cytomegalovirus exposure and HLA in healthy donors. On the study more broadly: From donors who were HLA-typed, an early data release held about 85 million unique TCRs.

In the PCR, 60 Vbeta and 13 Jbeta primers were used. Clones were read by immunoSEQ multiplex PCR, and TCRdb kept only the in-frame ones, dropping some. The repertoire has 150,000 to 200,000 clones, roughly 70% of them found once; the top ten carry 3% to 3.5%. Study observations and caveats: Sequencing depth roughly uniform across donors was assumed in presence/absence analyses. Some segments of the V type, notably TRBV6-2 and TRBV6-3, were excluded as indistinguishable. Accurate prediction of most subjects' HLA-A and HLA-B alleles from TCR beta sequences was reported.

On this clone itself: Antigen specificity is unknown.

The CDR3 is 14 residues long. Germline CDR1 reads MNHNY; CDR2 reads SVGAGI (reference sequence). The V segment lost 2 bases and the J segment 6 bases; nucleotides outside the gene matches: 4. The chain recombines TRBV6-6 with TRBJ2-7; 10 bases line up with TRBD1. The sequence came from a male donor in good health and CMV-seronegative. Material: PBMCs. CDR3 in amino acids: CASSYAGQGSEQYF. CDR3 nucleotide sequence: TGTGCCAGCAGTTACGCGGGACAGGGGAGCGAGCAGTACTTC.